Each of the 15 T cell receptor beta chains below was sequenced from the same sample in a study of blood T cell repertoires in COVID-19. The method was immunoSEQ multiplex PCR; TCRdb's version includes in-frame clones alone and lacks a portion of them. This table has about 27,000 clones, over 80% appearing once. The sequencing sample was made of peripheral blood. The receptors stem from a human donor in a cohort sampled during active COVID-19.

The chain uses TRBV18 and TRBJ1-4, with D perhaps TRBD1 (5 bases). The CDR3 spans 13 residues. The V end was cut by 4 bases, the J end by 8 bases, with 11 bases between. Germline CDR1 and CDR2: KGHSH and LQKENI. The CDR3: CASSRGQEEKLFF. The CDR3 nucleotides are TGTGCCAGCTCACGAGGACAAGAAGAAAAACTGTTTTTT.

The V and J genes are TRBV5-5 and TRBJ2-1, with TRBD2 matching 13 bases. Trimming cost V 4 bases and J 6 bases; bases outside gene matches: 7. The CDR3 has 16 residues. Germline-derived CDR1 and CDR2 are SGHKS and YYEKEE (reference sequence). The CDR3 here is CASSPGLAGAFNEQFF. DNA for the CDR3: TGTGCCAGCAGCCCAGGACTAGCGGGGGCCTTCAATGAGCAGTTCTTC.

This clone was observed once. Here the CDR3 DNA reads TGCAGTGCTAGTTCCCGGGGGTATCCTAATTCACCCCTCCACTTT. As protein: CSASSRGYPNSPLHF. The rearrangement joins TRBV20-1 to TRBJ1-6; maybe TRBD1 (5 bases). Germline CDR1 DFQATT, CDR2 SNEGSKA (reference sequence). CDR3 length: 15 residues. V lost 3 bases and J lost 6, with 15 bases in between.

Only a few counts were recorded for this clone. CDR3 sequence (DNA): TGTGCCAGCAGCTTTTTAGGCACCGGGAGCCCTAGGAGGGGCTACACCTTC. Protein sequence: CASSFLGTGSPRRGYTF. The chain employs TRBV5-4 and TRBJ1-2; D gene ambiguous. The ends were cut back, 2 bases at V and 8 bases at J, with 25 bases in the middle. The CDR3 is 17 amino acids. Germline lookup yields CDR1 SGHNT and CDR2 YYREEE (reference sequence).

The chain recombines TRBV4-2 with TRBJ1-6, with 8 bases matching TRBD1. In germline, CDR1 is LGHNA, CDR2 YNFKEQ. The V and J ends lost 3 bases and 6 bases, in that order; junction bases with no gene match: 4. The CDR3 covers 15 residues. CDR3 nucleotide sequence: TGTGCCAGCAGCCAGGACAGGGACCCTAATTCACCCCTCCACTTT. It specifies CASSQDRDPNSPLHF.

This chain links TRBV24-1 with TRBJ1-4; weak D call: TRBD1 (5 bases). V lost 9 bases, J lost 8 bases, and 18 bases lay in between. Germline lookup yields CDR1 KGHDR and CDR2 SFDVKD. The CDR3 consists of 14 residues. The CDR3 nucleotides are TGTGCCACCGTCCTAGGAGGGGCGAAGGAAAAACTGTTTTTT. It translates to CATVLGGAKEKLFF.

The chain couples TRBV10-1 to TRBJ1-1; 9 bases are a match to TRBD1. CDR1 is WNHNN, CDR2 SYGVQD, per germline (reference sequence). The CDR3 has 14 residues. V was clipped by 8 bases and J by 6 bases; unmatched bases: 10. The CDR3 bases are TGCGCCAGCCGGGGTGACAGGGGGGAATCTGAAGCTTTCTTT. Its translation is CASRGDRGESEAFF.

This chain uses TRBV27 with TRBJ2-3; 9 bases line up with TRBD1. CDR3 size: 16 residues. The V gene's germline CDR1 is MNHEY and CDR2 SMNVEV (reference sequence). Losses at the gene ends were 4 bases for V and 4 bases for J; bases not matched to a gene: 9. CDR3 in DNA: TGTGCCAGCAGTTCCGGCCGGGACAGGGAATCAGATACGCAGTATTTT. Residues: CASSSGRDRESDTQYF.

Written as DNA, the CDR3 is TGTGCCAGCCACCGAACTAGCGGGGGTCCGAAGACCCAGTACTTC. It translates to CASHRTSGGPKTQYF. This chain uses TRBV6-5 with TRBJ2-5; TRBD2 matches 11 bases. J was trimmed by 6 bases and V by 8 bases; bases with no gene match: 11. The CDR3 length is 15 residues. Germline V gene lookup returns CDR1 MNHEY and CDR2 SVGAGI.

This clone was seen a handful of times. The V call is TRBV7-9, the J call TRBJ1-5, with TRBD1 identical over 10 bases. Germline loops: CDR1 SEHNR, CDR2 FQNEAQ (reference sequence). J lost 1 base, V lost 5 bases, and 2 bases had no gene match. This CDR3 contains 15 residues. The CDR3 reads CASSAGQGSNQPQHF. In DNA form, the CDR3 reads TGTGCCAGCAGCGCGGGACAGGGGAGCAATCAGCCCCAGCATTTT.

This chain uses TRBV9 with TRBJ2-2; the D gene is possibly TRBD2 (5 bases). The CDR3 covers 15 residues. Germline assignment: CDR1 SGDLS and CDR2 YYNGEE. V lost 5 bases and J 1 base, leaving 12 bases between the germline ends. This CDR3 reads CASRQSGLNTGELFF. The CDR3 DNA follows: TGTGCCAGCAGGCAAAGCGGACTGAACACCGGGGAGCTGTTTTTT.

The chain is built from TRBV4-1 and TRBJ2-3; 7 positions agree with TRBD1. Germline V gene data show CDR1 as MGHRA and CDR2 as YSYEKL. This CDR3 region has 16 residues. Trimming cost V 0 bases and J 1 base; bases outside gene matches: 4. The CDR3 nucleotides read TGCGCCAGCAGCCAAGATCGGACAGGAGGCACAGATACGCAGTATTTT. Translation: CASSQDRTGGTDTQYF.

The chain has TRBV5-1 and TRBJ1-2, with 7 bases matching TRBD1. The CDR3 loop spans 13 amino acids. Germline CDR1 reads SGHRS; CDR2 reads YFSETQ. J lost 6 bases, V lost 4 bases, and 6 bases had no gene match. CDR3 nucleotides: TGCGCCAGCAGCCGACAGGGAGCGGATGGCTACACCTTC. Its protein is CASSRQGADGYTF.

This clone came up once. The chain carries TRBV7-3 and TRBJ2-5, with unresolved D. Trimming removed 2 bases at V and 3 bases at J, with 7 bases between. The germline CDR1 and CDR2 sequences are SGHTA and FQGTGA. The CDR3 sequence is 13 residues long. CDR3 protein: CASSLGTEETQYF. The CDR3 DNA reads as TGTGCCAGCAGCTTAGGCACCGAAGAGACCCAGTACTTC.

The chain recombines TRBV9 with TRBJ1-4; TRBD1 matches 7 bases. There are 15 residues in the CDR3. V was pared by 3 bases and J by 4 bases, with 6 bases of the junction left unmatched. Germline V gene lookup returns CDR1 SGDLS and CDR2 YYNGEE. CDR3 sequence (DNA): TGTGCCAGCAGCGCAGGGACAGCTCTTAATGAAAAACTGTTTTTT. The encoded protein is CASSAGTALNEKLFF.